These 20 T cell receptor beta chains originate from one sample sequenced in a study of T cell responses to AZD1222 COVID-19 vaccine. This table comes from immunoSEQ multiplex PCR, and its TCRdb copy is limited to in-frame clones, with some not included. The sample lists tens of thousands of clones, around 87% occurring once. The specimen comprised peripheral blood, sampled on day 0 of AZD1222 vaccination. The receptors were sampled from an adult in good health.

About this clone itself: Other DNA sequences in this specimen translate into the identical CDR3. This sequence joins TRBV5-1 and TRBJ1-4; D ambiguous. This CDR3 is 13 amino acids long. V gave up 4 bases and J gave up 0 bases, with 4 bases separating them. Germline values: CDR1 SGHRS, CDR2 YFSETQ. The DNA for the CDR3 is TGCGCCAGCAGCGAAGCAACTAATGAAAAACTGTTTTTT. Encoded protein: CASSEATNEKLFF.

This sequence joins TRBV11-3 and TRBJ2-2; TRBD1 matches at 9 bases. V lost 5 bases and J lost 7; bases outside the gene matches: 8. The CDR3 totals 15 residues. Germline lookup yields CDR1 SGHNT and CDR2 YENEEA. For the CDR3, the DNA is TGTGCCAGCAGCCCTGGGACAGGGCTAATCGGGGAGCTGTTTTTT. This encodes CASSPGTGLIGELFF.

The chain is built from TRBV27 and TRBJ2-7, with TRBD1 matching 7 bases. The CDR3 contains 14 residues. J lost 6 bases, V lost 6 bases, and 11 bases had no gene match. Germline loops: CDR1 MNHEY, CDR2 SMNVEV (reference sequence). The CDR3: CASSPSRQGFEQYF. Written as DNA, the CDR3 is TGTGCCAGCAGCCCTAGCCGACAGGGTTTCGAGCAGTACTTC.

The rearrangement joins TRBV28 to TRBJ1-2; maybe TRBD1 (5 bases). This CDR3 has 13 residues. CDR1 and CDR2 from the germline V gene are MDHEN and SYDVKM. Trimming cost V 3 bases and J 7 bases, with 12 bases left between them. The CDR3 protein is CASSFDRGRGYTF. CDR3 DNA: TGTGCCAGCAGTTTTGATCGGGGACGTGGCTACACCTTC.

The J gene is TRBJ2-7, the V gene TRBV11-2; no clear D gene. Germline CDR1 SGHAT, CDR2 FQNNGV. Trimming removed 3 bases at V and 5 bases at J, with 8 bases between. CDR3 length equals 12 residues. The chain's CDR3 is CASSFLGNEQYF. The CDR3 DNA is TGTGCCAGCAGCTTCTTGGGGAACGAGCAGTACTTC.

This chain joins TRBV5-1 and TRBJ1-4; D possibly corresponds to TRBD1 (6 bases). CDR1 SGHRS and CDR2 YFSETQ come from the germline V gene. V lost 0 bases and J 3 bases, leaving 6 bases between the germline ends. The CDR3 length is 14 residues. This chain's CDR3 is CASSLEGANEKLFF. In DNA form, the CDR3 reads TGCGCCAGCAGCTTGGAGGGGGCTAATGAAAAACTGTTTTTT.

This chain uses TRBV4-1 with TRBJ1-1; TRBD1 matches 7 bases. CDR3 length equals 14 residues. Trimming took 0 bases from V and 5 from J; bases not matched to a gene: 3. From germline, CDR1 is MGHRA and CDR2 YSYEKL. The CDR3 reads CASSQDTGATEAFF. CDR3 bases: TGCGCCAGCAGCCAAGATACAGGGGCGACTGAAGCTTTCTTT.

This clone was detected once. This chain uses TRBV4-3 with TRBJ2-1; the D call may be TRBD1 or TRBD2 (5 bases each). The CDR3 extends over 13 amino acids. Trimming took 4 bases from V and 8 from J, leaving 12 bases between them. From germline, CDR1 is LGHNA and CDR2 YSLEER. Here the CDR3 reads CASSLGRDDEQFF. CDR3 nucleotides: TGCGCCAGCAGCCTCGGACGGGACGATGAGCAGTTCTTC.

This sequence joins TRBV5-6 and TRBJ2-3, with 7 nucleotides matching TRBD1. This CDR3 is built from 15 residues. Losses at the gene ends were 2 bases for V and 5 bases for J; bases not matched to a gene: 8. Germline V gene sequence: CDR1 SGHDT, CDR2 YYEEEE. The CDR3 loop is CASSFRDRGVDTQYF. The CDR3 DNA sequence: TGTGCCAGCAGCTTCCGGGACAGAGGAGTAGATACGCAGTATTTT.

The J gene is TRBJ1-5, the V gene TRBV7-9; D gene unclear. The CDR3 runs 14 residues. Between the trimmed V and J ends, which lost 4 bases and 6 bases, there was a span of 13 bases. The V gene's germline CDR1 is SEHNR and CDR2 FQNEAQ (reference sequence). CDR3 nucleotide sequence: TGTGCCAGCAGCTCCCTGCAAGGGATTCAGCCCCAGCATTTT. It is translated as CASSSLQGIQPQHF.

The chain employs TRBV7-9 and TRBJ2-1; TRBD1 aligns across 8 bases. Germline trimming cut 10 bases from V and 4 bases from J; bases unmatched to any gene: 12. Germline V CDR1 and CDR2: SEHNR, FQNEAQ (reference sequence). The CDR3 is 15 amino acids. CDR3 residues: CATRPTGQVYNEQFF. For the CDR3, the DNA is TGTGCCACACGCCCAACGGGACAGGTATACAATGAGCAGTTCTTC.

This clone was recorded only once. The chain carries TRBV4-3 and TRBJ2-3; 9 bases align to TRBD2. V trimming: 0 bases; J trimming: 2 bases; junction bases outside the gene matches: 12. Germline V gives CDR1 LGHNA, CDR2 YSLEER. The length of the CDR3 is 19 residues. The CDR3 region has the DNA TGCGCCAGCAGCCAAGAGTCTAGCGGGACGGACCTGGTCACAGATACGCAGTATTTT. Translation: CASSQESSGTDLVTDTQYF.

Here the CDR3 DNA reads TGTGCCAGCAGTGACGAAGGGGTCGAGCAGTACTTC. It specifies CASSDEGVEQYF. This chain connects TRBV6-1 to TRBJ2-7; tentative D call: TRBD1 (5 bases). The CDR3 totals 12 residues. Germline CDR1 MNHNS, CDR2 SASEGT. Trimming took off 3 bases at V and 6 bases at J, with 9 bases between the two ends.

The chain joins TRBV24-1 to TRBJ2-2; D is uncertain. CDR1 and CDR2 (germline): KGHDR, SFDVKD. Trimming pared 0 bases from V and 5 bases from J, leaving 3 bases between. This CDR3 is built from 13 residues. The CDR3 bases are TGTGCCACCAGTGATTTGAGAACCGGGGAGCTGTTTTTT. This sequence encodes CATSDLRTGELFF.

In nucleotides, the CDR3 is TGTGCCAGCAGTGGCTCCTACGAGCAGTACTTC. This encodes CASSGSYEQYF. The gene calls are TRBV2 and TRBJ2-7; no definite D call. Trimming pared 4 bases from V and 0 bases from J, leaving 1 base between. Germline lookup yields CDR1 SNHLY and CDR2 FYNNEI. The CDR3 length is 11 residues.

The DNA for the CDR3 is TGCGCCAGCAGCTTGTTGACAGACTACGAGCAGTACTTC. The encoded protein is CASSLLTDYEQYF. The chain is built from TRBV5-1 and TRBJ2-7; a possible D gene is TRBD1 (5 bases). The CDR3 runs 13 residues. The ends were cut back, 1 base at V and 3 bases at J, with 8 bases in the middle. The germline CDR1 and CDR2 sequences are SGHRS and YFSETQ.

On this clone: Given a much more abundant clone one base away, this may be a read error. The J gene is TRBJ1-5, the V gene TRBV13; D remains ambiguous. CDR1 is PRHDT and CDR2 is FYEKMQ in the germline V gene (reference sequence). The CDR3 has 12 residues. Trimming took off 0 bases at V and 6 bases at J, with 3 bases between the two ends. This CDR3 reads CASSLGLQPQHF. CDR3 in DNA: TGTGCCAGCAGCTTAGGGCTTCAGCCCCAGCATTTT. The full variable domain, with the rest looked up from reference TRBV13 and TRBJ1-5, is AAGVIQSPRHLIKEKRETATLKCYPIPRHDTVYWYQQGPGQDPQFLISFYEKMQSDKGSIPDRFSAQQFSDYHSELNMSSLELGDSALYFCASSLGLQPQHFGDGTRLSIL.

This rearrangement joins TRBV7-9 to TRBJ2-3; possible D gene TRBD1, 5 bases. V lost 4 bases and J lost 0, with 11 bases in between. Germline V gene data show CDR1 as SEHNR and CDR2 as FQNEAQ (reference sequence). There are 15 residues in the CDR3. CDR3 sequence reads: CASSSFGASTDTQYF. The CDR3 coding sequence is TGTGCCAGCAGCTCCTTTGGGGCTAGCACAGATACGCAGTATTTT.

The CDR3 protein is CASGVSGRGEQFF. The CDR3 DNA is TGTGCCAGCGGAGTGAGCGGGAGAGGCGAGCAGTTCTTC. V and J are TRBV6-5 and TRBJ2-1; 8 bases line up with TRBD2. Germline loops: CDR1 MNHEY, CDR2 SVGAGI. CDR3 size: 13 residues. J lost 10 bases, V lost 8 bases, and 10 bases had no gene match.

The chain combines TRBV20-1 with TRBJ2-1; perhaps TRBD1 as D (5 bases). CDR1 and CDR2 (germline): DFQATT, SNEGSKA (reference sequence). Trimming stripped 3 bases from V and 9 bases from J, with 6 bases between. CDR3 size: 10 residues. The CDR3 bases are TGCAGTGCTAGTAGGGGTGAGCAGTTCTTC. It yields the protein CSASRGEQFF.